This T cell receptor (beta chain) was profiled in a study of cytotoxic CD8 clonotypes in ibrutinib-treated CLL. V was clipped by 7 bases and J by 8 bases; unmatched bases: 8. The CDR3 length is 12 residues. In germline, CDR1 is SQVTM, CDR2 ANQGSEA. Some clones are missing from TCRdb's copy, which holds only in-frame ones; the method was immunoSEQ multiplex PCR. The sample gives some 200,000 clones, roughly 65% of which show up once; about 6.4% is in the top ten. The rearrangement links TRBV29-1 to TRBJ1-3; 7 bases align to TRBD1. The sample in question was PBMCs, obtained after 12 months of ibrutinib treatment. The receptor comes from a human donor with chronic lymphocytic leukemia. The chain's CDR3 is CSALTGRYTIYF. In nucleotides, the CDR3 is TGCAGCGCCCTGACAGGGAGATACACCATATATTTT. The full variable domain, in which reference TRBV29-1 and TRBJ1-3 provide the parts outside the CDR3, is SAVISQKPSRDICQRGTSLTIQCQVDSQVTMMFWYRQQPGQSLTLIATANQGSEATYESGFVIDKFPISRPNLTFSTLTVSNMSPEDSSIYLCSALTGRYTIYFGEGSWLTVV.